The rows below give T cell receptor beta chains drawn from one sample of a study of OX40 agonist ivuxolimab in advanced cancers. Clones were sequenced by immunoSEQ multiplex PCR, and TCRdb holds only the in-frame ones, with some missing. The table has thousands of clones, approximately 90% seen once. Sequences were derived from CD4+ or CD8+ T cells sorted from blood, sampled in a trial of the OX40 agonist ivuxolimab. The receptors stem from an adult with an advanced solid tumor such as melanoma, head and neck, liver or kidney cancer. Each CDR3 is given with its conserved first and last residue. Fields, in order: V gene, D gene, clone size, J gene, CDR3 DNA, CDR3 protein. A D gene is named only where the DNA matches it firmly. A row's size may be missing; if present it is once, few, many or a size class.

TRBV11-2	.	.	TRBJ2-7	TGTGCCAGCAGACTGGACATATCCTACGAGCAGTACTTC	CASRLDISYEQYF
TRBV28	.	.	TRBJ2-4	TGTGCCAGCTCCACGACAGCCATAGCCAAAAACATTCAGTACTTC	CASSTTAIAKNIQYF
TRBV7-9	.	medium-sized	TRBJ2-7	TGTGCCAGCAGCTTAGAGCACAGCAAAAGGCCCTACGAGCAGTACTTC	CASSLEHSKRPYEQYF
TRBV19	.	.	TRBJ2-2	TGTGCCAGTAGTATAGATCCGAACACCGGGGAGCTGTTTTTT	CASSIDPNTGELFF
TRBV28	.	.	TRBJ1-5	TGTGCCAGCAGTTTCCCCGTCTGGAAGGGAAGCAATCAGCCCCAGCATTTT	CASSFPVWKGSNQPQHF
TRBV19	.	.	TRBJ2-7	TGTGCCAGTAGTATTGAACTAGCTGCGGACTACGAGCAGTACTTC	CASSIELAADYEQYF
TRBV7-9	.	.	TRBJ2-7	TGTGCCAGCAGCTTAGTAGGGGACCACGAGCAGTACTTC	CASSLVGDHEQYF
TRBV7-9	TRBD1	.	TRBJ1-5	TGTGCCAGCAGCCTCGGACAGGGGGTTCATCAGCCCCAGCATTTT	CASSLGQGVHQPQHF
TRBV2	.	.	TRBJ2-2	TGTGCCACCCTGGCGGCCGTGGGCACCGGGGAGCTGTTTTTT	CATLAAVGTGELFF
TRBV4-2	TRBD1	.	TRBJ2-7	TGTGCCAGCAGGACCGTCTGTGGGACAGGTGAGTACGAGCAGTACTTC	CASRTVCGTGEYEQYF
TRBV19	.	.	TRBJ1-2	TGTGCCAGTAGTATAGAGGCTGTCTCTTATGGCTACACCTTC	CASSIEAVSYGYTF
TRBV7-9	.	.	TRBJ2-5	TGTGCCAGCAGCTTAGGCCGGGGGGCCGGGGTGACCCAGTACTTC	CASSLGRGAGVTQYF
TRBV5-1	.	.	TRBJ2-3	TGCGCCAGCAGCTTTGCCACAGATACGCAGTATTTT	CASSFATDTQYF
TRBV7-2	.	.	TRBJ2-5	TGTGCCAGCAGCTTAGCGGGGGAGGCGGGGACCCAGTACTTC	CASSLAGEAGTQYF
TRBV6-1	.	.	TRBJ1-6	TGTGCCAGCAGTGGTTCGAGCTCCTATAATTCACCCCTCCACTTT	CASSGSSSYNSPLHF
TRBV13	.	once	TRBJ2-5	TGTGCCAGCAGCCCCCCGATGGTCCAAGAGACCCAGTACTTC	CASSPPMVQETQYF